This TCR beta chain was profiled in a study of T cells after yellow fever vaccination. About the research overall: Where fractions had low cell numbers, libraries were prepared from them with the SMART-Seq v4 Ultra Low Input RNA kit.

V was shortened by 0 bases and J by 4 bases, with 14 bases between the two germline ends. CDR1 SGHDT and CDR2 YYEEEE come from the germline V gene. The CDR3 consists of 16 residues. The sample holds many counts of this clonotype. The antigen is unknown. Universal primer sites and UMIs were introduced during 5'RACE template-switching synthesis of TCR cDNA. TCRdb ran MiXCR on the 5' RACE reads and lists one entry per CDR3 protein. Of about 260,000 distinct CDR3 sequences listed, roughly 4.8% are singletons. Study-wide results and caveats: The booster response re-showed most primary clones: roughly 97% CD4, more than 80% CD8.

This TCR was sampled from a man in his late teens or twenties who received the YFV17D yellow fever vaccine. The genes are TRBV5-6 and TRBJ2-1; D unresolved. Sequences were derived from CD4+ T cells sorted from PBMCs, sampled on the day of the yellow fever booster vaccination. CDR3 sequence reads: CASSLGLGSTYNEQFF. The CDR3 DNA reads as TGTGCCAGCAGCTTGGGGTTGGGGTCGACTTACAATGAGCAGTTCTTC. Supplemented by reference TRBV5-6 and TRBJ2-1, the full variable domain reads DAGVTQSPTHLIKTRGQQVTLRCSPKSGHDTVSWYQQALGQGPQFIFQYYEEEERQRGNFPDRFSGHQFPNYSSELNVNALLLGDSALYLCASSLGLGSTYNEQFFGPGTRLTVL.